The 24 T cell receptor beta chains below come from one sample, sequenced in a study of T cell responses to AZD1222 COVID-19 vaccine. The method was immunoSEQ multiplex PCR; TCRdb's version includes in-frame clones alone and lacks a portion of them. The top ten clones hold approximately 5.4% of a sample with 150,000 or so clones, over 85% of them seen once. The source material was peripheral blood, sampled on day 0 of AZD1222 vaccination. Receptor source: an adult in good health.

The table lists this clone with a count of one. This chain connects TRBV2 to TRBJ1-5; 8 bases match TRBD1. The CDR3 has 13 residues. The germline gives CDR1 SNHLY, CDR2 FYNNEI. V lost 2 bases, J lost 11 bases, and 5 bases stayed unmatched. CDR3 in amino acids: CASSELTGETQHF. The CDR3 region has the DNA TGTGCCAGCAGTGAACTGACAGGGGAGACCCAGCATTTT. Full variable domain (rest looked up from reference TRBV2 and TRBJ1-5): EPEVTQTPSHQVTQMGQEVILRCVPISNHLYFYWYRQILGQKVEFLVSFYNNEISEKSEIFDDQFSVERPDGSNFTLKIRSTKLEDSAMYFCASSELTGETQHFGDGTRLSIL.

V usage is TRBV19 and J usage is TRBJ1-2; 7 nucleotides agree with TRBD1. This CDR3 comprises 11 residues. CDR1 LNHDA and CDR2 SQIVND come from the germline V gene (reference sequence). Losses at the gene ends were 8 bases for V and 10 bases for J; bases not matched to a gene: 7. The CDR3 region is CASVDRVVYTF. As DNA, the CDR3 is TGTGCCAGTGTAGACAGGGTCGTCTACACCTTC.

The chain combines TRBV24-1 with TRBJ2-1; 9 bases map to TRBD1. The ends lost 5 bases at V and 8 bases at J; junction bases unmatched: 9. The CDR3 length is 15 residues. CDR1 KGHDR and CDR2 SFDVKD come from the germline V gene. The CDR3 DNA sequence: TGTGCCACCAGTGTTACCGGGACAGGGTCCCATGAGCAGTTCTTC. Translated, it gives CATSVTGTGSHEQFF.

This chain connects TRBV11-3 to TRBJ2-5, with a tentative D call TRBD1 (6 bases). V gave up 5 bases and J gave up 2 bases, with 18 bases separating them. In germline, CDR1 is SGHNT, CDR2 YENEEA. There are 16 residues in the CDR3. CDR3 loop: CASSRDGQNGQETQYF. In DNA form, the CDR3 reads TGTGCCAGCAGCCGGGACGGACAGAATGGTCAAGAGACCCAGTACTTC.

CDR3 sequence: CASSVTGVSAFF. The CDR3 nucleotides read TGTGCCAGCAGCGTGACAGGGGTGTCCGCTTTCTTT. V gene TRBV5-4 combines with J gene TRBJ1-1; 8 nucleotides line up with TRBD1. CDR1 and CDR2 from the germline V gene are SGHNT and YYREEE (reference sequence). V trimming: 4 bases; J trimming: 11 bases; junction bases outside the gene matches: 7. The CDR3 is 12 amino acids.

The rearrangement joins TRBV3-1 (or the pseudogene TRBV3-2) to TRBJ1-5; D gene unclear. This CDR3 comprises 15 residues. Germline CDR1 reads LGHDT; CDR2 reads YNNKEL (reference sequence). V lost 1 base, J lost 0 bases, and 7 bases lay in between. The CDR3 coding sequence is TGTGCCAGCAGCCAAGGGGTCTATAGCAATCAGCCCCAGCATTTT. This gives the protein CASSQGVYSNQPQHF.

The chain couples TRBV15 to TRBJ1-1; no definite D call. Germline V lookup: CDR1 LNHNV, CDR2 YYDKDF (reference sequence). The CDR3 totals 14 residues. The V gene lost 1 base and the J gene lost 1 base, with 7 bases spanning the gap. The DNA for the CDR3 is TGTGCCACCAGCAGAGGTGCAGGGAACACTGAAGCTTTCTTT. Translation gives CATSRGAGNTEAFF.

The chain has TRBV7-9 and TRBJ2-7; 7 bases map to TRBD2. J gave up 0 bases and V 3 bases, and 5 bases lay outside the gene matches. The CDR3 is 15 residues long. Germline CDR1 reads SEHNR; CDR2 reads FQNEAQ (reference sequence). Here the CDR3 reads CASSFPSGLSYEQYF. CDR3 coding DNA: TGTGCCAGCAGCTTCCCTAGCGGCCTCTCCTACGAGCAGTACTTC.

This clone was seen more than once but under ten times. The CDR3 nucleotides are TGTGCCAGCAATAAGTCAGGGGTTCGCTCACCCCTCCACTTT. Amino acid sequence: CASNKSGVRSPLHF. The V gene is TRBV28, the J gene TRBJ1-6, with TRBD1 as a possible D gene (6 bases). CDR1 is MDHEN, CDR2 SYDVKM, per germline. V was pared by 7 bases and J by 10 bases, with 17 bases between. CDR3 length: 14 amino acids. Supplemented by reference TRBV28 and TRBJ1-6, the full variable domain reads DVKVTQSSRYLVKRTGEKVFLECVQDMDHENMFWYRQDPGLGLRLIYFSYDVKMKEKGDIPEGYSVSREKKERFSLILESASTNQTSMYLCASNKSGVRSPLHFGNGTRLTVT.

CDR3 region: CASSIGPSGGALKTQYF. In DNA form, the CDR3 reads TGTGCCAGTAGTATAGGGCCTAGCGGGGGGGCCCTAAAGACCCAGTACTTC. The chain couples TRBV19 to TRBJ2-5; 12 nucleotides agree with TRBD2. The CDR3 consists of 17 residues. Unmatched junction bases numbered 9, after V lost 1 base and J lost 6 bases. The germline V gene has CDR1 LNHDA and CDR2 SQIVND (reference sequence).

The chain has TRBV5-1 and TRBJ1-2; 11 nucleotides line up with TRBD1. The CDR3 has 15 residues. The germline gives CDR1 SGHRS, CDR2 YFSETQ. The ends lost 0 bases at V and 7 bases at J; junction bases unmatched: 5. The CDR3 coding sequence is TGCGCCAGCAGCTTGGATGGACAGGGGGCCGTTGGCTACACCTTC. Protein sequence: CASSLDGQGAVGYTF.

The chain links TRBV6-4 to TRBJ2-7; the match to TRBD2 covers 11 bases. The CDR3 spans 16 residues. CDR1 and CDR2 (germline): MRHNA, SNTAGT. The V and J ends lost 4 bases and 4 bases, in that order; junction bases with no gene match: 9. In DNA, the CDR3 is TGTGCCAGCAGTGCCCCACTAGCGGGAGAGAAATACGAGCAGTACTTC. This codes for CASSAPLAGEKYEQYF.

This sequence joins TRBV19 and TRBJ1-5; perhaps TRBD1 as D (5 bases). This CDR3 is built from 14 residues. With 3 bases removed from V and 3 bases from J, the gap between germline ends came to 9 bases. Germline CDR1 and CDR2: LNHDA and SQIVND (reference sequence). CDR3 in DNA: TGTGCCAGTAGTATGGGACGGATCAATCAGCCCCAGCATTTT. It is translated as CASSMGRINQPQHF. Full variable domain (remainder filled in from reference TRBV19 and TRBJ1-5): DGGITQSPKYLFRKEGQNVTLSCEQNLNHDAMYWYRQDPGQGLRLIYYSQIVNDFQKGDIAEGYSVSREKKESFPLTVTSAQKNPTAFYLCASSMGRINQPQHFGDGTRLSIL.

CDR3 DNA sequence: TGTGCCAGCAGCACACCGGGAGGGCCCAATGAGCAGTTCTTC. Protein product: CASSTPGGPNEQFF. The chain recombines TRBV13 with TRBJ2-1, with TRBD2 matching 8 bases. V shed 5 bases, J shed 6 bases, and the junction held 6 bases outside the gene matches. Germline CDR1 is PRHDT and CDR2 is FYEKMQ (reference sequence). The CDR3 sequence is 14 residues long.

The rearrangement joins TRBV19 to TRBJ1-5; 7 bases match TRBD1. The CDR3 sequence is 18 residues long. With 7 bases clipped from V and 0 bases from J, the junction kept 15 bases outside the gene matches. Germline loops: CDR1 LNHDA, CDR2 SQIVND (reference sequence). CDR3 region: CASTPRDRQSYSNQPQHF. As DNA, the CDR3 is TGTGCCAGTACCCCACGGGACAGACAAAGTTATAGCAATCAGCCCCAGCATTTT.

This clone appeared a single time. J is TRBJ1-5 and V is TRBV15, with TRBD1 matching over 8 bases. The CDR3 spans 15 residues. Trimming took 3 bases from V and 7 from J; bases not matched to a gene: 8. The germline V gene has CDR1 LNHNV and CDR2 YYDKDF (reference sequence). This CDR3 is CATSRDRAVWQPQHF. CDR3 bases: TGTGCCACCAGCAGGGACAGGGCGGTATGGCAGCCCCAGCATTTT. Variable domain in full (rest from reference TRBV15 and TRBJ1-5): DAMVIQNPRYQVTQFGKPVTLSCSQTLNHNVMYWYQQKSSQAPKLLFHYYDKDFNNEADTPDNFQSRRPNTSFCFLDIRSPGLGDTAMYLCATSRDRAVWQPQHFGDGTRLSIL.

The J gene is TRBJ2-2, the V gene TRBV28, with 11 bases that match TRBD2. Germline CDR1 and CDR2: MDHEN and SYDVKM. CDR3 length: 13 residues. The J segment lost 10 bases and the V segment lost 5 bases, leaving 3 bases of the junction unmatched. The CDR3 DNA follows: TGTGCCAGCAGTACTAGCGGGGGCGCGGAGCTGTTTTTT. Translating it yields CASSTSGGAELFF.

The gene calls are TRBV4-1 and TRBJ2-7, with 12 nucleotides matching TRBD1. The J segment lost 3 bases and the V segment lost 4 bases, leaving 10 bases of the junction unmatched. Germline loops: CDR1 MGHRA, CDR2 YSYEKL. The CDR3 covers 17 residues. CDR3 region: CASSREGTGGSFYEQYF. CDR3 sequence (DNA): TGCGCCAGCAGCCGCGAGGGGACAGGGGGCAGTTTCTACGAGCAGTACTTC.

CDR3 coding DNA: TGTGCCAGCAGTGAACTGGGGGCAGCTTCCCAAGAGACCCAGTACTTC. The encoded protein is CASSELGAASQETQYF. The chain uses TRBV5-6 and TRBJ2-5; D perhaps matches TRBD1 (6 bases). Per germline, CDR1 SGHDT and CDR2 YYEEEE. V was clipped by 5 bases and J by 1 base, with 18 bases between them. The CDR3 extends over 16 amino acids.

This chain links TRBV5-4 with TRBJ1-1; 9 nucleotides agree with TRBD1. CDR1 SGHNT and CDR2 YYREEE come from the germline V gene (reference sequence). CDR3 size: 15 residues. J was trimmed by 3 bases and V by 8 bases; bases with no gene match: 11. Here the CDR3 reads CASTSGTGLYTEAFF. The CDR3 nucleotides read TGTGCCAGTACATCCGGGACAGGGCTTTACACTGAAGCTTTCTTT.

The CDR3 spells CASTLTESTEAFF. The CDR3 DNA follows: TGTGCCAGCACCCTGACAGAAAGCACTGAAGCTTTCTTT. V is TRBV12-3 or TRBV12-4 and J is TRBJ1-1; the D gene is possibly TRBD1 (5 bases). This CDR3 spans 13 amino acids. V lost 7 bases and J lost 4, with 13 bases in between.

The CDR3 reads CASSFSGPRNTEAFF. In DNA form, the CDR3 reads TGTGCCAGCAGTTTTAGCGGGCCCCGGAACACTGAAGCTTTCTTT. The chain combines TRBV28 with TRBJ1-1; D remains ambiguous. CDR1 and CDR2 (germline): MDHEN, SYDVKM. Deletions cut 3 bases from V and 1 base from J, with 12 bases between. The CDR3 is 15 residues long.

The V and J genes are TRBV24-1 and TRBJ2-7, with 9 bases identical to TRBD1. Germline trimming cut 4 bases from V and 2 bases from J; bases unmatched to any gene: 2. This CDR3 has 14 residues. CDR1 is KGHDR and CDR2 is SFDVKD in the germline V gene. CDR3 nucleotides: TGTGCCACCAGTGAAGGACAGGGGACCTACGAGCAGTACTTC. Its protein is CATSEGQGTYEQYF.

V usage is TRBV7-9 and J usage is TRBJ2-2; TRBD1 agrees at 11 bases. The CDR3 runs 16 residues. The germline CDR1 and CDR2 sequences are SEHNR and FQNEAQ (reference sequence). The junction had 7 bases not matched to a gene; V was cut back by 6 bases and J by 4 bases. CDR3 DNA sequence: TGTGCCAGCAGAATTCCGGACAGGGGGCCCACCGGGGAGCTGTTTTTT. This codes for CASRIPDRGPTGELFF.